The clone carrying this TCR beta chain was observed a single time. Its antigen is undetermined. Time point defined: baseline pretreatment blood. Treatment specified: 15 Gy SBRT to primary tumor, nephrectomy 4 weeks later. The patient's renal cell carcinoma had clear cell pathology. Using immunoSEQ multiplex PCR, the repertoire was profiled, and TCRdb retains in-frame clones only, with some absent. The sample lists about 130,000 clones; roughly 90% were seen once. This entry belongs to a study of radiation and T cells in renal cell carcinoma. Per germline, CDR1 MNHEY and CDR2 SVGAGI. Trimming removed 5 bases from V and 4 bases from J; junction bases left unmatched: 8. CDR3 length: 14 amino acids. Study findings and constraints: Top tumor clonotypes rose in blood 2 weeks post-radiation, then contracted.

The chain is built from TRBV6-5 and TRBJ2-7; TRBD1 matches at 7 bases. The material was blood, obtained from a patient whose treatment included radiotherapy and nephrectomy. The TCR originated in a woman aged 45-60 years with renal cell carcinoma. Written as DNA, the CDR3 is TGTGCCAGCAGTCCAGGGACAGATGGGTACGAGCAGTACTTC. It encodes CASSPGTDGYEQYF.